This is a list of T cell receptor beta chains from one sample in a study of T cells after yellow fever vaccination. TCRdb called the 5' RACE reads again in MiXCR, with one record for every CDR3 protein. The repertoire includes some 300,000 distinct CDR3 sequences, roughly 8% of them detected once, and 17% sits in the top ten. Sequencing used PBMCs, obtained 35 to 50 days after the first yellow fever vaccination. The receptors were sampled from a man in his late teens or twenties who received the YFV17D yellow fever vaccine. Each CDR3 is given with its conserved first and last residue. Fields, in order: clone size, V gene, D gene, J gene, CDR3 DNA, CDR3 protein. A D gene is named only where the DNA matches it firmly. Clone size is given for some rows only: seen once, a few or many times, or a class if the clone is expanded.

clone_size: many
v_call: TRBV14
d_call: .
j_call: TRBJ1-1
cdr3_nt: TGTGCCAGCAGCCAACCTGGGGCAGGTACTGAAGCTTTCTTT
cdr3_aa: CASSQPGAGTEAFF

clone_size: few
v_call: TRBV12-3/TRBV12-4
d_call: .
j_call: TRBJ2-1
cdr3_nt: TGTGCCAGCAGGGGAATCGACAATGAGCAGTTCTTC
cdr3_aa: CASRGIDNEQFF

clone_size: few
v_call: TRBV7-3
d_call: TRBD2
j_call: TRBJ2-1
cdr3_nt: TGTGCCAGCAGCTCCCCGGGCGGGGGGGCCGTAGAATCCTACAATGAGCAGTTCTTC
cdr3_aa: CASSSPGGGAVESYNEQFF

clone_size: few
v_call: TRBV7-8
d_call: TRBD1
j_call: TRBJ2-1
cdr3_nt: TGTGCCAGCAGCGCCCCGGGACAGGGGTCTGCCCTCTCCTACAATGAGCAGTTCTTC
cdr3_aa: CASSAPGQGSALSYNEQFF

clone_size: many
v_call: TRBV7-2
d_call: .
j_call: TRBJ2-5
cdr3_nt: TGTGCCAGCAGCCCACCGGGCGTCGAGACCCAGTACTTC
cdr3_aa: CASSPPGVETQYF

clone_size: few
v_call: TRBV5-1
d_call: .
j_call: TRBJ2-1
cdr3_nt: TGCGCCAGCAGCTTGTTTCAGGGAGGAGGCTCCTACAATGAGCAGTTCTTC
cdr3_aa: CASSLFQGGGSYNEQFF

clone_size: many
v_call: TRBV5-1
d_call: .
j_call: TRBJ2-3
cdr3_nt: TGCGCCAGCAGCTTGGATTCCCAGGATACGCAGTATTTT
cdr3_aa: CASSLDSQDTQYF

clone_size: few
v_call: TRBV20-1
d_call: .
j_call: TRBJ1-5
cdr3_nt: TGCAGTGCTAGGGGTCGGGAGCGGGGTGGACCCCAGCATTTT
cdr3_aa: CSARGRERGGPQHF

clone_size: many
v_call: TRBV12-3/TRBV12-4
d_call: .
j_call: TRBJ1-5
cdr3_nt: TGTGCCAGCAGTTTTGGACAGCTAAATCAGCCCCAGCATTTT
cdr3_aa: CASSFGQLNQPQHF

clone_size: .
v_call: TRBV19
d_call: .
j_call: TRBJ2-2
cdr3_nt: TGTGCCAGTAGTACATCAAGGGGACAAGCGAACACCGGGGAGCTGTTTTTT
cdr3_aa: CASSTSRGQANTGELFF

clone_size: few
v_call: TRBV29-1
d_call: .
j_call: TRBJ1-2
cdr3_nt: TGCAGCGTTAGGATGGGCGTATATGGCTACACCTTC
cdr3_aa: CSVRMGVYGYTF

clone_size: few
v_call: TRBV4-3
d_call: .
j_call: TRBJ1-2
cdr3_nt: TGCGCCAGCAGCCAGGACGGGGGGAACTATGGCTACACCTTC
cdr3_aa: CASSQDGGNYGYTF

clone_size: .
v_call: TRBV5-1
d_call: .
j_call: TRBJ2-7
cdr3_nt: TGCGCCAGCAGCCTGACCGACTACGAGCAGTACTTC
cdr3_aa: CASSLTDYEQYF

clone_size: .
v_call: TRBV2
d_call: .
j_call: TRBJ2-2
cdr3_nt: TGTGCCAGCAGGGCTAGAGAAGGGGAGCTGTTTTTT
cdr3_aa: CASRAREGELFF

clone_size: once
v_call: TRBV3-1
d_call: .
j_call: TRBJ1-1
cdr3_nt: TGTGCCACCTCCCAAGATCTGGGGGTGGGAGCTGAAGCTTTCTTT
cdr3_aa: CATSQDLGVGAEAFF

clone_size: few
v_call: TRBV12-3/TRBV12-4
d_call: .
j_call: TRBJ2-2
cdr3_nt: TGTGCCAGCACCTCCGGGACCGGTGGGAAGGCCGGGGAGCTGTTTTTT
cdr3_aa: CASTSGTGGKAGELFF

clone_size: few
v_call: TRBV9
d_call: TRBD2
j_call: TRBJ2-1
cdr3_nt: TGTGCCAGCAGCTCGGGACTAGAAGCGAATGAGCAGTTCTTC
cdr3_aa: CASSSGLEANEQFF

clone_size: few
v_call: TRBV7-2
d_call: .
j_call: TRBJ2-5
cdr3_nt: TGTGCCAGCAGCTCAGGGGCACGTGGGGAGACCCAGTACTTC
cdr3_aa: CASSSGARGETQYF

clone_size: few
v_call: TRBV12-3/TRBV12-4
d_call: TRBD1
j_call: TRBJ1-5
cdr3_nt: TGTGCCAGCAGTTTGGACAGGGTGGATCAGCCCCAGCATTTT
cdr3_aa: CASSLDRVDQPQHF

clone_size: .
v_call: TRBV20-1
d_call: TRBD2
j_call: TRBJ2-3
cdr3_nt: TGCACCGCGCGGGGGTGCCTGTCGAATACGCAGTATTTT
cdr3_aa: CTARGCLSNTQYF

clone_size: .
v_call: TRBV28
d_call: .
j_call: TRBJ1-4
cdr3_nt: TGTGCCAGCAGTTTTATAGGGGCGACTAATGAAAAACTGTTTTTT
cdr3_aa: CASSFIGATNEKLFF

clone_size: .
v_call: TRBV5-5
d_call: .
j_call: TRBJ1-5
cdr3_nt: TGTGCCAGCAGCTTGTGGGGGGCCTATCAGCCCCAGCATTTT
cdr3_aa: CASSLWGAYQPQHF

clone_size: .
v_call: TRBV5-1
d_call: .
j_call: TRBJ1-5
cdr3_nt: TGCGCCAGCAGCTTGACCCAATCAGGAGACAGCCACAATCAGCCCCAGCATTTT
cdr3_aa: CASSLTQSGDSHNQPQHF

clone_size: few
v_call: TRBV7-2
d_call: TRBD1
j_call: TRBJ1-6
cdr3_nt: TGTGCCAGCAGCCTCGAAATGCGACAGGGAGATTCACCCCTCCACTTT
cdr3_aa: CASSLEMRQGDSPLHF

clone_size: .
v_call: TRBV9
d_call: TRBD1
j_call: TRBJ2-5
cdr3_nt: TGTGCCAGCAGTCTAACAGGGACAGAAGAGACCCAGTACTTC
cdr3_aa: CASSLTGTEETQYF

clone_size: .
v_call: TRBV7-3
d_call: TRBD1
j_call: TRBJ2-2
cdr3_nt: TGTGCCAGCAGCTTAGTGGGACAGGGGAGAACCGGGGAGCTGTTTTTT
cdr3_aa: CASSLVGQGRTGELFF

clone_size: .
v_call: TRBV10-3
d_call: TRBD2
j_call: TRBJ2-5
cdr3_nt: TGTGCCATCAGTGTGAGACTAGCGGGGCAAGAGACCCAGTACTTC
cdr3_aa: CAISVRLAGQETQYF

clone_size: .
v_call: TRBV11-2
d_call: TRBD2
j_call: TRBJ2-1
cdr3_nt: TGTGCCAGCAGCACTCGGACTAGCGGGGGGGGTTACAATGAGCAGTTCTTC
cdr3_aa: CASSTRTSGGGYNEQFF

clone_size: many
v_call: TRBV4-3
d_call: .
j_call: TRBJ2-1
cdr3_nt: TGCGCCAGCAGCCAAAGACCGGGACTCACCCCGGATGAGCAGTTCTTC
cdr3_aa: CASSQRPGLTPDEQFF

clone_size: few
v_call: TRBV12-3/TRBV12-4
d_call: .
j_call: TRBJ2-7
cdr3_nt: TGTGCCAGCAGTTTAACCCTTGTCGGCCAGTCCTACGAGCAGTACTTC
cdr3_aa: CASSLTLVGQSYEQYF

clone_size: .
v_call: TRBV5-1
d_call: .
j_call: TRBJ2-2
cdr3_nt: TGCGCCAGCAGCACCCAGGCGGGCACCGGGGAGCTGTTTTTT
cdr3_aa: CASSTQAGTGELFF

clone_size: many
v_call: TRBV11-2
d_call: .
j_call: TRBJ2-3
cdr3_nt: TGTGCCAGCAGCTTAGTCCGGGGGTCAGAAACAGATACGCAGTATTTT
cdr3_aa: CASSLVRGSETDTQYF

clone_size: few
v_call: TRBV6-1
d_call: .
j_call: TRBJ1-1
cdr3_nt: TGTGCCAGCAGTAATCCAGGGGCCGACACTGAAGCTTTCTTT
cdr3_aa: CASSNPGADTEAFF

clone_size: few
v_call: TRBV30
d_call: .
j_call: TRBJ1-2
cdr3_nt: TGTGCCTGGAGTGTAGGGTCAGGCTATGGCTACACCTTC
cdr3_aa: CAWSVGSGYGYTF

clone_size: few
v_call: TRBV5-6
d_call: .
j_call: TRBJ1-2
cdr3_nt: TGTGCCAGCAGCACCACAGGGCACGGGTATGGCTACACCTTC
cdr3_aa: CASSTTGHGYGYTF

clone_size: few
v_call: TRBV12-3/TRBV12-4
d_call: .
j_call: TRBJ1-6
cdr3_nt: TGTGCCAGCAGGGAGACAGGAGTTGCGGATTCACCCCTCCACTTT
cdr3_aa: CASRETGVADSPLHF

clone_size: .
v_call: TRBV20-1
d_call: TRBD2
j_call: TRBJ2-7
cdr3_nt: TGCAGTGCTAGGGCTCAAGCGGGGGGAACCTACGAGCAGTACTTC
cdr3_aa: CSARAQAGGTYEQYF

clone_size: .
v_call: TRBV10-2
d_call: .
j_call: TRBJ1-6
cdr3_nt: TGCGCCAGCAGCGGGGGGGGCAATTCACCCCTCCACTTT
cdr3_aa: CASSGGGNSPLHF

clone_size: .
v_call: TRBV20-1
d_call: .
j_call: TRBJ2-7
cdr3_nt: TGCAGAGCAACAGGCCCCTACGAGCAGTACTTC
cdr3_aa: CRATGPYEQYF

clone_size: few
v_call: TRBV20-1
d_call: TRBD2
j_call: TRBJ2-1
cdr3_nt: TGCAGTGCTATCCTAGCGGGGGAGTACAATGAGCAGTTCTTC
cdr3_aa: CSAILAGEYNEQFF

clone_size: few
v_call: TRBV4-3
d_call: TRBD1
j_call: TRBJ1-4
cdr3_nt: TGCGCCAGCAGCCAAGGGGACAGGGGGGATGAAAAACTGTTTTTT
cdr3_aa: CASSQGDRGDEKLFF

clone_size: few
v_call: TRBV7-2
d_call: .
j_call: TRBJ2-4
cdr3_nt: TGTGCCAGCAGCTACCAGGAGGAAACGGTGAGGTACTTC
cdr3_aa: CASSYQEETVRYF

clone_size: few
v_call: TRBV28
d_call: .
j_call: TRBJ2-5
cdr3_nt: TGTGCCAGCAGTTCGTGGACAGGGCTAAGCGGGGGGTTCCAAGAGACCCAGTACTTC
cdr3_aa: CASSSWTGLSGGFQETQYF

clone_size: medium-sized
v_call: TRBV6-2/TRBV6-3
d_call: TRBD1
j_call: TRBJ2-3
cdr3_nt: TGTGCCAGCAGTTACTCGATGGACAGGCACACAGATACGCAGTATTTT
cdr3_aa: CASSYSMDRHTDTQYF

clone_size: .
v_call: TRBV5-1
d_call: .
j_call: TRBJ2-5
cdr3_nt: TGCGCCAGCAGCATGATAGTACAAGAGGCCCAGTACTTC
cdr3_aa: CASSMIVQEAQYF

clone_size: few
v_call: TRBV5-1
d_call: .
j_call: TRBJ1-1
cdr3_nt: TGCGCCAGCCTCAACGACTTGAACACTGAAGCTTTCTTT
cdr3_aa: CASLNDLNTEAFF

clone_size: .
v_call: TRBV5-1
d_call: .
j_call: TRBJ2-7
cdr3_nt: TGCGCCAGCAGCTTGGTGGGCAGACCCTACGAGCAGTACTTC
cdr3_aa: CASSLVGRPYEQYF

clone_size: few
v_call: TRBV5-1
d_call: .
j_call: TRBJ2-5
cdr3_nt: TGCGCCAGCAGCCTGGGTATGATAGGCTTGAGGGAGACCCAGTACTTC
cdr3_aa: CASSLGMIGLRETQYF

clone_size: few
v_call: TRBV7-9
d_call: .
j_call: TRBJ1-2
cdr3_nt: TGTGCCAGCAGCCCCGTGGGGCAGGGAGCTTATGGCTACACCTTC
cdr3_aa: CASSPVGQGAYGYTF

clone_size: few
v_call: TRBV6-5
d_call: .
j_call: TRBJ1-3
cdr3_nt: TGTGCCAGCAGTTACTCGCGGCAGGGAGGAAACACCATATATTTT
cdr3_aa: CASSYSRQGGNTIYF

clone_size: many
v_call: TRBV4-1
d_call: .
j_call: TRBJ1-6
cdr3_nt: TGCGCCAGCAGCCAAGTTGGTCGGTGGGCGGGACTCAATTCACCCCTCCACTTT
cdr3_aa: CASSQVGRWAGLNSPLHF

clone_size: .
v_call: TRBV4-3
d_call: .
j_call: TRBJ1-1
cdr3_nt: TGCGCCAGCAGCCAAGATCTTGTGGGGGTCACTGAAGCTTTCTTT
cdr3_aa: CASSQDLVGVTEAFF

clone_size: .
v_call: TRBV9
d_call: TRBD1
j_call: TRBJ1-6
cdr3_nt: TGTGCCAGCAGCGTAGAGCCAGGGGGGAATTCACCCCTCCACTTT
cdr3_aa: CASSVEPGGNSPLHF

clone_size: .
v_call: TRBV6-1
d_call: .
j_call: TRBJ1-6
cdr3_nt: TGTGCCAGCAGTGATCCGGCCCTTTATAACCGTTCACCCCTCCACTTT
cdr3_aa: CASSDPALYNRSPLHF

clone_size: few
v_call: TRBV12-3/TRBV12-4
d_call: .
j_call: TRBJ2-7
cdr3_nt: TGTGCCAGCTCCCCCAGTTTTTCTGGGACCTACGAGCAGTACTTC
cdr3_aa: CASSPSFSGTYEQYF